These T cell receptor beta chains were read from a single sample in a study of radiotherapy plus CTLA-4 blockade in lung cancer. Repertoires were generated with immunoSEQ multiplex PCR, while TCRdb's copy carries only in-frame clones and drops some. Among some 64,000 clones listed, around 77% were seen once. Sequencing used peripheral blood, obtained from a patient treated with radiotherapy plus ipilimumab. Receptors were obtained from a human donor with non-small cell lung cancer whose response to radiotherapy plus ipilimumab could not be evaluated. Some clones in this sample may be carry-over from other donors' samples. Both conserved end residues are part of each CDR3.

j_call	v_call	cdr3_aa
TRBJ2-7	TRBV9	CASSGSGYEQYF
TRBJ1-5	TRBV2	CASRRTGNQPQHF
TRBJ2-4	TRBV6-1	CASSEVAGGMNIQYF
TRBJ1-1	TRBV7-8	CASSTGSNTEAFF
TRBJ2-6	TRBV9	CASSAPVGGTGANVLTF
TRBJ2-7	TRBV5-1	CASSLDTYEQYF
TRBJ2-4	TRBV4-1	CASSRIAGEGDIQYF
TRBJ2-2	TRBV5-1	CASSFRTGDTGELFF
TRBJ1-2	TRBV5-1	CASSQQENYGYTF
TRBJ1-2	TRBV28	CASSPRGFNYGYTF
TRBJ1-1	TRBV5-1	CASSYLASGGTEAFF
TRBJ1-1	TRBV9	CASSVGGQGEAFF
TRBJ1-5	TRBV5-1	CASSLGVGTPSEAQHF
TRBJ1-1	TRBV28	CASTTSTGSGKAEAFF
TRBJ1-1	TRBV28	CASSNTKTVSSTEAFF
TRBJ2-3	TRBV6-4	CASSDSGGSTDTQYF
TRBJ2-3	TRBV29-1	CSVSSGATDTQYF
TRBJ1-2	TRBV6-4	CASSAQGYGYTF
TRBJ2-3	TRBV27	CASILRGAGSHHTDTQYF
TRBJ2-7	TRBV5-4	CASSSDRAYEQYF
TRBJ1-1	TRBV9	CASSVGIRSGTGGRNTEAFF
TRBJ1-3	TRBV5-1	CASSLGQEGAGNTIYF
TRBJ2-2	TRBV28	CASSLTGTGGTGELFF
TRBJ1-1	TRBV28	CASRFSRQGPPPEAFF
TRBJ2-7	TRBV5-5	CASSSDSGASQDEQYF
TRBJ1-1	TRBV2	CASRPPPGTGGTEAFF
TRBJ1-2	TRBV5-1	CASSFAQEGYTF
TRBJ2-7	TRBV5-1	CASSPGEGGGSYEQYF
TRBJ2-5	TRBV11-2	CASRGLEETQYF
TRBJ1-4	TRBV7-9	CASNPGSLRGEKLFF
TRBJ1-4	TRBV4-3	CASSQGTGGGRATNEKLFF
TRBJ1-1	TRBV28	CASSPLQGEAFF
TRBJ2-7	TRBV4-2	CASSQGLAGGSDEQYF
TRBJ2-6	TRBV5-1	CASDQYSGANVLTF
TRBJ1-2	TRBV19	CASSIGTGVGYTF
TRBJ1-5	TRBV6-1	CASSEEQGYFGNQPQHF
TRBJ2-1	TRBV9	CASSVVGSTAYNEQFF
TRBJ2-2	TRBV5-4	CASWRRGGSGELFF
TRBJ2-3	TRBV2	CASSFLVDTQYF
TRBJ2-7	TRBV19	CASSAQGFDEQYF